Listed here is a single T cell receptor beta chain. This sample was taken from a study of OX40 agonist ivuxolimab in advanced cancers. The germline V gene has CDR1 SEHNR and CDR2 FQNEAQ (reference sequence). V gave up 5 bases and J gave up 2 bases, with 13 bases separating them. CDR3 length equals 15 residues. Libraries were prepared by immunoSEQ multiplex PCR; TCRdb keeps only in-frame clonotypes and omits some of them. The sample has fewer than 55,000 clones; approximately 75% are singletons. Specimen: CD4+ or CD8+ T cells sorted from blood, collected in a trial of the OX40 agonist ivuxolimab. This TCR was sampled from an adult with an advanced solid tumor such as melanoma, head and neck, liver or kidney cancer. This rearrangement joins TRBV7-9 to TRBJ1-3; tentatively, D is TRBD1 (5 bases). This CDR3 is CASSIGTVPGNTIYF. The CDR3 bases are TGTGCCAGCAGCATCGGGACGGTCCCTGGAAACACCATATATTTT.